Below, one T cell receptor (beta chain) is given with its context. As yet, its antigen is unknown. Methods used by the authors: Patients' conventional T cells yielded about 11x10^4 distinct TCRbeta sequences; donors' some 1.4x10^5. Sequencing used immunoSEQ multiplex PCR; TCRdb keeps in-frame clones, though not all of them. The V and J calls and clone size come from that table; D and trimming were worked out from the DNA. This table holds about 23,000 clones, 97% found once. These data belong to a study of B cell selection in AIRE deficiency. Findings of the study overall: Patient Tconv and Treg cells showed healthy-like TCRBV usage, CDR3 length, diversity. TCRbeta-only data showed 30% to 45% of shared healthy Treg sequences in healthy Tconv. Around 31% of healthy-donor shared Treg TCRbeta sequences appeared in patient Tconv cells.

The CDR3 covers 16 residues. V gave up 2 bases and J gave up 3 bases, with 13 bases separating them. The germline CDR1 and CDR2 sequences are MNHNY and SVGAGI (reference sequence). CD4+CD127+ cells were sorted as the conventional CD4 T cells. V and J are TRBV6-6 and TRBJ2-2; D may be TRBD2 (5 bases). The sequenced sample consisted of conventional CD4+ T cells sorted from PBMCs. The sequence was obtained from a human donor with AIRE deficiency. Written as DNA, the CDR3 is TGTGCCAGCAGTTACGAGGGCCTCCCCTACACCGGGGAGCTGTTTTTT. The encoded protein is CASSYEGLPYTGELFF.